This is a list of T cell receptor beta chains from one sample in a study of blood T cell repertoires in COVID-19. Measured with immunoSEQ multiplex PCR; TCRdb has only the in-frame clones, and not every one. The data show about 190,000 clones, around 80% seen once. The sequenced material came from peripheral blood. These receptors were taken from a woman of 80 years or more with active or convalescent COVID-19. The CDR3 runs from the conserved cysteine through the conserved F or W. The order of the fields is V gene, CDR3 length, D gene, J gene, clone size, CDR3 protein, CDR3 DNA. D genes are given only for firm matches. For some rows the clone size is stated as once, few or many, or as a class when expanded; others skip it.

TRBV7-2,15,.,TRBJ2-1,.,CASSPTMSSYNEQFF,TGTGCCAGCAGCCCGACTATGAGCTCCTACAATGAGCAGTTCTTC
TRBV19,15,TRBD1,TRBJ2-7,.,CASRDWDRGGHEQYF,TGTGCCAGTAGAGACTGGGACAGGGGAGGACACGAGCAGTACTTC
TRBV9,14,.,TRBJ2-3,few,CASSDGPVADTQYF,TGTGCCAGCAGCGATGGTCCAGTGGCAGATACGCAGTATTTT
TRBV6-4,15,TRBD2,TRBJ2-1,.,CASSETSGAYNEQFF,TGTGCCAGCAGCGAGACTAGCGGGGCGTACAATGAGCAGTTCTTC
TRBV10-3,12,.,TRBJ1-3,few,CATTIQGNTIYF,TGTGCCACCACCATTCAGGGAAACACCATATATTTT
TRBV7-2,16,.,TRBJ2-6,.,CASSLASGYGANVLTF,TGTGCCAGCAGCTTAGCTTCGGGTTATGGGGCCAACGTCCTGACTTTC
TRBV6-5,15,.,TRBJ1-1,.,CASSLRQVTNTEAFF,TGTGCCAGCAGTCTTAGACAGGTAACGAACACTGAAGCTTTCTTT
TRBV9,14,TRBD1,TRBJ1-6,once,CASSRDRLNSPLHF,TGTGCCAGCAGCCGGGACAGACTAAATTCACCCCTCCACTTT
TRBV10-2,11,.,TRBJ1-4,.,CASSYNEKLFF,TGCGCCAGCAGCTATAATGAAAAACTGTTTTTT
TRBV19,13,.,TRBJ1-2,once,CASKGDGGDGYTF,TGTGCCAGCAAGGGTGATGGGGGGGATGGCTACACCTTC
TRBV12-3/TRBV12-4,12,TRBD2,TRBJ2-1,.,CASSFGGGEQFF,TGTGCCAGCAGTTTCGGGGGGGGTGAGCAGTTCTTC
TRBV5-6,15,TRBD1,TRBJ2-2,.,CASSLGQGAAGELFF,TGTGCCAGCAGTTTGGGGCAGGGGGCGGCCGGGGAGCTGTTTTTT
TRBV28,14,.,TRBJ1-3,.,CASTADYSGNTIYF,TGTGCCAGCACCGCGGACTACTCTGGAAACACCATATATTTT
TRBV5-6,16,TRBD1,TRBJ1-3,few,CASSRLTGGSGNTIYF,TGTGCCAGCAGCCGATTGACAGGGGGCTCTGGAAACACCATATATTTT
TRBV5-5,15,TRBD1,TRBJ1-5,.,CASSPWDRGDQPQHF,TGTGCCAGCAGCCCCTGGGACAGGGGGGATCAGCCCCAGCATTTT
TRBV2,15,.,TRBJ1-2,few,CASSEAGLLVYGYTF,TGTGCCAGCAGTGAAGCGGGACTGCTAGTATATGGCTACACCTTC
TRBV6-5,16,.,TRBJ2-2,.,CASSYQGTYDTGELFF,TGTGCCAGCAGTTACCAGGGGACCTATGACACCGGGGAGCTGTTTTTT
TRBV6-1,16,.,TRBJ1-4,.,CASSESPGLSTEKLFF,TGTGCCAGCAGTGAAAGCCCGGGACTCAGCACCGAAAAACTGTTTTTT
TRBV6-5,15,.,TRBJ1-6,.,CASSRRGRSNSPLHF,TGTGCCAGCAGCCGGCGGGGACGGTCGAATTCACCCCTCCACTTT
TRBV19,15,.,TRBJ1-3,.,CASPRQLGPGNTIYF,TGTGCCAGCCCAAGGCAGTTGGGGCCTGGAAACACCATATATTTT
TRBV6-1,13,.,TRBJ1-1,.,CASSTTGGTEAFF,TGTGCCAGCAGTACCACCGGGGGCACTGAAGCTTTCTTT
TRBV5-1,15,.,TRBJ2-7,.,CASSSQAAMGYEQYF,TGCGCCAGCAGCTCTCAAGCGGCTATGGGCTACGAGCAGTACTTC
TRBV28,11,.,TRBJ1-1,.,CVIHRNTEAFF,TGTGTCATACACCGGAACACTGAAGCTTTCTTT
TRBV27,14,.,TRBJ1-1,.,CASSWGGVGTEAFF,TGTGCCAGCAGTTGGGGGGGAGTGGGCACTGAAGCTTTCTTT
TRBV12-3/TRBV12-4,12,.,TRBJ1-1,once,CASSFGPGQAFF,TGTGCCAGCAGTTTCGGCCCAGGCCAAGCTTTCTTT
TRBV3-1/TRBV3-2,13,.,TRBJ2-7,few,CASSHVQFDEQYF,TGTGCCAGCAGCCACGTCCAGTTTGACGAGCAGTACTTC
TRBV10-3,18,TRBD2,TRBJ2-6,.,CAISESGLAGGGANVLTF,TGTGCCATCAGTGAGTCTGGACTAGCGGGGGGCGGGGCCAACGTCCTGACTTTC
TRBV7-2,17,.,TRBJ2-3,.,CASSLKAGALGADTQYF,TGTGCCAGCAGCTTAAAGGCGGGGGCTCTGGGCGCAGATACGCAGTATTTT
TRBV15,15,TRBD1,TRBJ2-1,.,CATSRETGGYNEQFF,TGTGCCACCAGCAGAGAGACAGGGGGTTACAATGAGCAGTTCTTC
TRBV18,14,.,TRBJ2-3,.,CASSLLVSTDTQYF,TGTGCCAGCTCACTACTCGTTAGCACAGATACGCAGTATTTT
TRBV27,12,.,TRBJ2-7,.,CASFSTSYEQYF,TGTGCCAGTTTTAGTACGTCCTACGAGCAGTACTTC
TRBV7-8,13,.,TRBJ2-3,few,CASSLGGADTQYF,TGTGCCAGCAGCTTAGGGGGGGCAGATACGCAGTATTTT
TRBV24-1,16,.,TRBJ2-3,.,CATSDLQRGFTDTQYF,TGTGCCACCAGTGATTTGCAACGGGGATTCACAGATACGCAGTATTTT
TRBV28,15,.,TRBJ2-7,.,CASTMAAHNSYEQYF,TGTGCCAGCACCATGGCGGCGCACAACTCCTACGAGCAGTACTTC
TRBV28,16,TRBD1,TRBJ1-5,.,CASSQITGGINQPQHF,TGTGCCAGCAGCCAGATCACAGGGGGCATCAATCAGCCCCAGCATTTT
TRBV7-2,14,.,TRBJ1-3,.,CASSLKGAGNTIYF,TGTGCCAGCAGCCTAAAAGGGGCTGGAAACACCATATATTTT
TRBV3-1/TRBV3-2,14,.,TRBJ2-7,once,CASSLNGGAYEQYF,TGTGCCAGCAGCCTAAATGGCGGAGCCTACGAGCAGTACTTC
TRBV18,17,TRBD1,TRBJ1-5,.,CASSPFKGAVSNQPQHF,TGTGCCAGCTCACCATTCAAGGGGGCAGTTAGCAATCAGCCCCAGCATTTT
TRBV12-2,13,.,TRBJ2-1,.,CASRFPLTREQFF,TGTGCAAGTCGCTTTCCCCTGACTAGGGAGCAGTTCTTC
TRBV19,15,.,TRBJ1-1,.,CASSPDAGEGGEAFF,TGTGCCAGTAGTCCGGACGCGGGGGAAGGGGGTGAAGCTTTCTTT
TRBV29-1,14,TRBD1,TRBJ2-7,.,CSVGETGSGYEQYF,TGCAGCGTTGGTGAGACAGGGTCTGGCTACGAGCAGTACTTC
TRBV18,16,.,TRBJ1-5,.,CASSPFGREDNQPQHF,TGTGCCAGCTCACCATTCGGCAGGGAAGACAATCAGCCCCAGCATTTT
TRBV5-1,22,TRBD1,TRBJ1-6,.,CASSSVVLPRQGLSSYNSPLHF,TGCGCCAGCAGTTCTGTCGTACTGCCTCGACAGGGGCTGAGCTCCTATAATTCACCCCTCCACTTT
TRBV5-1,14,TRBD1,TRBJ1-1,.,CASSLQGMNTEAFF,TGCGCCAGCAGCTTACAGGGGATGAACACTGAAGCTTTCTTT
TRBV4-1,16,TRBD1,TRBJ1-5,few,CASSHTGEGQGKPQHF,TGCGCCAGCAGCCACACCGGGGAGGGACAGGGAAAGCCCCAGCATTTT
TRBV4-1,11,.,TRBJ1-2,.,CASSQRNGYTF,TGCGCCAGCAGCCAACGTAATGGCTACACCTTC
TRBV7-2,14,.,TRBJ2-3,.,CASSLAGSTDTQYF,TGTGCCAGCAGCTTGGCGGGGAGCACAGATACGCAGTATTTT
TRBV3-1/TRBV3-2,15,.,TRBJ2-3,once,CASSQLRGGADTQYF,TGTGCCAGCAGCCAATTGAGGGGGGGCGCAGATACGCAGTATTTT